This TCR beta chain is from a study of CD8 T cells in ankylosing spondylitis. After removal of 0 bases from V and 2 bases from J, the junction contained 5 bases not matched to a gene. Looked up from germline, CDR1 is SGDLS and CDR2 is YYNGEE. The CDR3 has 17 residues. By quantitative 5'-RACE with molecular barcodes, the TCR beta libraries were made. One entry per CDR3 protein, called by TCRdb with MiXCR from the 5' RACE reads. The sample yields fewer than 250,000 distinct CDR3 sequences, roughly 32% seen once. The clonotype originates from a male donor with ankylosing spondylitis or in good health (not recorded which). Sequencing input: blood, either unsorted or a sorted T cell fraction (not recorded which). The chain combines TRBV9 with TRBJ2-7, with TRBD2 identical over 13 bases. CDR3 amino acids: CASSVGLAGGFPYEQYF. For the CDR3, the DNA is TGTGCCAGCAGCGTAGGACTAGCGGGGGGATTTCCCTACGAGCAGTACTTC. The full variable domain, rest sourced from reference TRBV9 and TRBJ2-7, is DSGVTQTPKHLITATGQRVTLRCSPRSGDLSVYWYQQSLDQGLQFLIQYYNGEERAKGNILERFSAQQFPDLHSELNLSSLELGDSALYFCASSVGLAGGFPYEQYFGPGTRLTVT.